The clone carrying this T cell receptor beta chain was observed at least ten times. Antigen specificity is unknown. Germline CDR1 is SGHTA and CDR2 is FQGNSA. V was pared by 1 base and J by 8 bases, with 14 bases between. CDR3 length equals 14 residues. MiXCR, run by TCRdb on the reads, gives a single entry per CDR3 protein. This sample carries 300,000 to 450,000 distinct CDR3 sequences, around 18% of them seen once, and the ten largest clones take approximately 10%. The entry originates in a study of T cell repertoires in cytomegalovirus infection. Study results and limitations: Within the response measured ex vivo, HLA-C-restricted CMV-specific TCR beta clonotypes were dominant. Carriers of CMV and the relevant HLA type were discriminated by public TCR beta frequency.

Material: PBMCs. The origin of this receptor is a human donor in good health (CMV status not recorded). Some clones in this sample may be carry-over from other donors' samples. The chain combines TRBV7-2 with TRBJ1-2, with D unresolved. The CDR3 DNA sequence: TGTGCCAGCAGCTTAGACGGCGGAGCGGGAGGCTACACCTTC. This sequence encodes CASSLDGGAGGYTF.